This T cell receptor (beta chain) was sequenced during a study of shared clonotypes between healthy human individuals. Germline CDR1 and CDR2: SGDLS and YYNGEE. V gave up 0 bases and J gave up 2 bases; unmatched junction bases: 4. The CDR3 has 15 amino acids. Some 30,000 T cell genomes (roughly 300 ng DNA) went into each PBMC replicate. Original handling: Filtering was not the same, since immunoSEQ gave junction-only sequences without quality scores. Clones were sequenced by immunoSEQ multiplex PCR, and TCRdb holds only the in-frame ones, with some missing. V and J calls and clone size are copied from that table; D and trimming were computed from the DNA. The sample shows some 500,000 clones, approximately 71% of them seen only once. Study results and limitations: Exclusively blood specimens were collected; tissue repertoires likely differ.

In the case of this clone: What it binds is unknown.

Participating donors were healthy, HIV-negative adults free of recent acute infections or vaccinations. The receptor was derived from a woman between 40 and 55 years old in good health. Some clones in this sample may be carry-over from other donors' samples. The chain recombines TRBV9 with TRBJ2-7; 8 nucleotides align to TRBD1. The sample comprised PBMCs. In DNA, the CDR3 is TGTGCCAGCAGCGTAGGCGACAGGGGTACCTACGAGCAGTACTTC. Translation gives CASSVGDRGTYEQYF.